The 32 T cell receptor beta chains listed next were all sequenced from one sample in a study of post-analysis software for immune sequencing data. Study-level points and caveats: There were several TRBV segments more frequent in patients than controls, and TRBV5-6, TRBV5-1 and TRBV20-1 were among them.

These receptors are not linked to any known antigen. Unique-molecular-identifier-tagged TCR beta cDNA libraries were used. TCRdb passed the PCR reads through MiXCR, listing each CDR3 protein once. The sample consists of almost 700,000 distinct CDR3 sequences, 59% of them appearing once. The source material was blood. All receptors come from a girl aged 2-10 years with multiple sclerosis.

The chain has TRBV20-1 and TRBJ2-5; 10 nucleotides match TRBD2. The V and J ends lost 6 bases and 2 bases, in that order; junction bases with no gene match: 9. Germline V gene lookup returns CDR1 DFQATT and CDR2 SNEGSKA (reference sequence). The CDR3 has 15 amino acids. The CDR3 DNA sequence: TGCAGTGCCCACGCTAGCGGGGGTGTTCAAGAGACCCAGTACTTC. It encodes CSAHASGGVQETQYF.

The chain combines TRBV29-1 with TRBJ2-1; TRBD2 matches at 7 bases. In germline, CDR1 is SQVTM, CDR2 ANQGSEA. The V segment lost 8 bases and the J segment 1 base; nucleotides outside the gene matches: 11. The CDR3 extends over 15 amino acids. The CDR3 DNA sequence: TGCAGCACGTCGAGCGGGATTGGATCCTACAATGAGCAGTTCTTC. Residues: CSTSSGIGSYNEQFF.

The chain recombines TRBV15 with TRBJ2-1; the D gene could be TRBD1 or TRBD2 (5 bases each). CDR3 length: 18 amino acids. Trimming shortened V by 1 base and J by 6 bases, and 22 bases separated the two germline ends. Looked up from germline, CDR1 is LNHNV and CDR2 is YYDKDF (reference sequence). CDR3 loop: CATSRGLSSGTGSNEQFF. In DNA form, the CDR3 reads TGTGCCACCAGCAGAGGCCTTTCGTCGGGGACGGGGAGCAATGAGCAGTTCTTC. Full variable domain (outside the CDR3, taken from reference TRBV15 and TRBJ2-1): DAMVIQNPRYQVTQFGKPVTLSCSQTLNHNVMYWYQQKSSQAPKLLFHYYDKDFNNEADTPDNFQSRRPNTSFCFLDIRSPGLGDTAMYLCATSRGLSSGTGSNEQFFGPGTRLTVL.

The genes are TRBV7-3 and TRBJ2-1; unclear D gene. This CDR3 has 12 amino acids. Germline V gene data show CDR1 as SGHTA and CDR2 as FQGTGA. Trimming stripped 6 bases from V and 5 bases from J, with 8 bases between. This CDR3 reads CASSQDNNEQFF. DNA of the CDR3: TGTGCCAGCAGTCAGGATAACAATGAGCAGTTCTTC.

The chain combines TRBV9 with TRBJ1-1; 7 positions agree with TRBD1. V was clipped by 4 bases and J by 3 bases; unmatched bases: 3. Germline values: CDR1 SGDLS, CDR2 YYNGEE. This CDR3 region has 13 residues. CDR3 nucleotides: TGTGCCAGCAGCACAACAGGGGACACTGAAGCTTTCTTT. Amino acids: CASSTTGDTEAFF.

This rearrangement joins TRBV4-1 to TRBJ2-5, with TRBD1 matching over 8 bases. The DNA end lines up better with TRBJ2-7; the J call may be wrong. The CDR3 extends over 13 amino acids. CDR1 and CDR2 (germline): MGHRA, YSYEKL. CDR3 sequence: CASSQGDRYEQYF. As DNA, the CDR3 is TGCGCCAGCAGCCAGGGGGACAGGTACGAGCAGTACTTC.

This clonotype turned up a few times. J is TRBJ2-1 and V is TRBV6-4; TRBD2 aligns across 7 bases. J gave up 7 bases and V 4 bases, and 10 bases lay outside the gene matches. Germline lookup yields CDR1 MRHNA and CDR2 SNTAGT. This CDR3 is built from 15 residues. CDR3 nucleotide sequence: TGTGCCAGCAGTGCAAGGGCGGGAGTGGGAAATGAGCAGTTCTTC. It encodes CASSARAGVGNEQFF.

The chain uses TRBV9 and TRBJ2-1; the D is unclear. The CDR3 has 13 residues. Trimming removed 3 bases from V and 2 bases from J, with 6 bases in between. CDR1 and CDR2 (germline): SGDLS, YYNGEE. The chain's CDR3 is CASSAVPYNEQFF. In DNA form, the CDR3 reads TGTGCCAGCAGCGCTGTTCCCTACAATGAGCAGTTCTTC.

This clonotype occurred a few times. The chain has TRBV6-5 and TRBJ2-7, with TRBD2 matching 12 bases. V shed 6 bases and J 1 base; nucleotides not matched to a gene: 4. This CDR3 contains 15 residues. Per the germline V gene, CDR1 is MNHEY and CDR2 is SVGAGI. CDR3 residues: CASSWGTSGSYEQYF. CDR3 nucleotide sequence: TGTGCCAGCAGCTGGGGGACTAGCGGGTCCTACGAGCAGTACTTC.

This clonotype has more than one count but fewer than ten. The chain uses TRBV12-3 or TRBV12-4 and TRBJ1-2, with 7 bases identical to TRBD1. V shed 5 bases, J shed 7 bases, and the junction held 4 bases outside the gene matches. The CDR3 sequence is 12 residues long. CDR3 region: CASSRQGGGYTF. The CDR3 DNA reads as TGTGCCAGCAGTCGCCAGGGGGGTGGCTACACCTTC.

V and J are TRBV6-6 and TRBJ2-1, with D possibly TRBD2 on 7 matching bases. The CDR3 loop spans 15 amino acids. CDR1 is MNHNY and CDR2 is SVGAGI in the germline V gene (reference sequence). With 6 bases removed from V and 6 bases from J, the gap between germline ends came to 18 bases. CDR3 DNA sequence: TGTGCCAGCAGAAACGACGGGGGGCCGGGCAATGAGCAGTTCTTC. This sequence encodes CASRNDGGPGNEQFF.

This rearrangement joins TRBV20-1 to TRBJ2-1, with no clear D. From germline, CDR1 is DFQATT and CDR2 SNEGSKA (reference sequence). Trimming removed 4 bases at V and 2 bases at J, with 9 bases between. The CDR3 sequence is 13 residues long. DNA for the CDR3: TGCAGTGCTACGGCCCCCACCTACAATGAGCAGTTCTTC. Its protein is CSATAPTYNEQFF.

This clonotype was observed a single time. The chain uses TRBV7-2 and TRBJ2-1; perhaps TRBD1 as D (5 bases). CDR1 and CDR2 (germline): SGHTA, FQGNSA. The ends were cut back, 2 bases at V and 7 bases at J, with 12 bases in the middle. The CDR3 covers 14 residues. CDR3 sequence (DNA): TGTGCCAGCAGCTTATCCCCAGGGTCAAATGAGCAGTTCTTC. It yields the protein CASSLSPGSNEQFF.

This chain links TRBV29-1 with TRBJ2-1; maybe TRBD2 (6 bases). The CDR3 sequence is 14 residues long. Looked up from germline, CDR1 is SQVTM and CDR2 is ANQGSEA. The V end lost 6 bases, the J end lost 0 bases, and 12 bases lay between the germline ends. The CDR3 DNA reads as TGCAGCGTGCCGACCGGGAGCTCCTACAATGAGCAGTTCTTC. Translated, it gives CSVPTGSSYNEQFF.

The chain combines TRBV6-6 with TRBJ1-2; no definite D call. Germline lookup yields CDR1 MNHNY and CDR2 SVGAGI (reference sequence). Trimming pared 0 bases from V and 8 bases from J, leaving 10 bases between. This CDR3 spans 13 amino acids. The CDR3 here is CASSYSSHGGYTF. CDR3 coding DNA: TGTGCCAGCAGTTACTCCAGCCACGGAGGCTACACCTTC.

This chain links TRBV5-5 with TRBJ1-2, with D unresolved. The V and J ends lost 0 bases and 4 bases respectively, with 16 bases between them. Germline CDR1 reads SGHKS; CDR2 reads YYEKEE (reference sequence). This CDR3 has 16 residues. The CDR3 spells CASSLDSMLGGYGYTF. The CDR3 DNA sequence: TGTGCCAGCAGCTTGGACAGTATGTTAGGAGGCTATGGCTACACCTTC.

This chain links TRBV12-3 or TRBV12-4 with TRBJ2-4, with D perhaps matching TRBD2 (5 bases). Trimming pared 5 bases from V and 7 bases from J, leaving 12 bases between. The CDR3 is 13 residues long. CDR3 loop: CASSPGPGNIQYF. CDR3 nucleotide sequence: TGTGCCAGCAGTCCGGGCCCGGGGAACATTCAGTACTTC.

This chain joins TRBV4-3 and TRBJ2-3, with a tentative D call TRBD2 (6 bases). Looked up from germline, CDR1 is LGHNA and CDR2 is YSLEER. CDR3 length: 14 amino acids. V lost 4 bases to trimming and J lost 4 bases, with 12 bases between them. CDR3 sequence: CASSPRRDSDTQYF. For the CDR3, the DNA is TGCGCCAGCAGCCCTCGGAGGGACTCAGATACGCAGTATTTT.

The V gene is TRBV4-3, the J gene TRBJ1-2; no clear D gene. Trimming shortened V by 3 bases and J by 6 bases, and 14 bases separated the two germline ends. The CDR3 spans 14 residues. Germline CDR1 is LGHNA and CDR2 is YSLEER. CDR3 sequence: CASSHFQGDHGYTF. DNA of the CDR3: TGCGCCAGCAGCCATTTCCAAGGAGACCATGGCTACACCTTC.

Only a few counts were recorded for this clonotype. V usage is TRBV7-6 and J usage is TRBJ2-1, with 10 nucleotides matching TRBD2. Germline V gives CDR1 SGHVS, CDR2 FNYEAQ. Trimming removed 0 bases from V and 4 bases from J; junction bases left unmatched: 24. The CDR3 runs to 23 residues. This chain's CDR3 is CASSLAPGGGASGSLIPYNEQFF. CDR3 DNA: TGTGCCAGCAGCTTAGCCCCCGGAGGAGGGGCTAGCGGGAGCTTAATCCCGTACAATGAGCAGTTCTTC.

This clonotype was observed a handful of times. The V gene is TRBV29-1, the J gene TRBJ2-7, with a possible D match to TRBD1 (6 bases). With 4 bases removed from V and 0 bases from J, the gap between germline ends came to 13 bases. This CDR3 has 14 residues. CDR1 is SQVTM and CDR2 is ANQGSEA in the germline V gene. The CDR3 reads CSVVGTMSSYEQYF. The CDR3, as DNA: TGCAGCGTTGTCGGGACAATGAGCTCCTACGAGCAGTACTTC.

The rearrangement uses TRBV6-5 and TRBJ1-2, with 11 bases that match TRBD1. The CDR3 has 14 residues. Germline V lookup: CDR1 MNHEY, CDR2 SVGAGI. J was trimmed by 6 bases and V by 10 bases; bases with no gene match: 10. The CDR3 DNA sequence: TGTGCCACCTTCCTCGGACAGGGGGCAAATGGCTACACCTTC. This codes for CATFLGQGANGYTF.

This clonotype came up many times. The chain links TRBV11-2 to TRBJ2-1; D is unresolved. The CDR3 is 11 residues long. CDR1 is SGHAT, CDR2 FQNNGV, per germline. Trimming stripped 1 base from V and 9 bases from J, with 4 bases between. The CDR3 loop reads CASSLASEQFF. Here the CDR3 DNA reads TGTGCCAGCAGCTTAGCCAGTGAGCAGTTCTTC.

This clonotype was picked up a small number of times. The rearrangement links TRBV6-1 to TRBJ1-2; D gene ambiguous. V was shortened by 7 bases and J by 0 bases, with 12 bases between the two germline ends. The germline V gene encodes CDR1 MNHNS and CDR2 SASEGT. The CDR3 is 14 amino acids. CDR3 DNA: TGTGCCAGCACGGCAAATCCAGCTAACTATGGCTACACCTTC. It codes for CASTANPANYGYTF.

V usage is TRBV2 and J usage is TRBJ2-5; TRBD2 matches at 8 bases. Matching the DNA end better, TRBJ2-7 makes the J call doubtful. The length of the CDR3 is 15 residues. CDR1 and CDR2 from the germline V gene are SNHLY and FYNNEI. Here the CDR3 reads CASRSTAGVYYEQYF. Here the CDR3 DNA reads TGTGCCAGCAGATCTACAGCGGGGGTCTACTACGAGCAGTACTTC.

The gene calls are TRBV7-2 and TRBJ1-2, with D possibly being TRBD1 (5 bases). CDR1 is SGHTA and CDR2 is FQGNSA in the germline V gene. Deletions cut 4 bases from V and 3 bases from J, with 9 bases between. The CDR3 has 13 amino acids. CDR3 in DNA: TGTGCCAGCAGCTGGCAGGGAGACTATGGCTACACCTTC. This encodes CASSWQGDYGYTF.

This clonotype turned up a few times. The J gene is TRBJ2-7, the V gene TRBV29-1; D is possibly TRBD1 or TRBD2 (5 bases each). CDR1 is SQVTM, CDR2 ANQGSEA, per germline. This CDR3 contains 12 residues. Trimming shortened V by 7 bases and J by 5 bases, and 15 bases separated the two germline ends. The CDR3 loop reads CSAGTEADEQYF. CDR3 coding DNA: TGCAGCGCAGGGACCGAGGCGGACGAGCAGTACTTC.

This sequence joins TRBV7-2 and TRBJ1-2; D remains unclear. The CDR3 runs to 14 residues. Germline V gene data show CDR1 as SGHTA and CDR2 as FQGNSA. V was shortened by 4 bases and J by 1 base, with 10 bases between the two germline ends. CDR3 sequence: CASSSSGDNYGYTF. CDR3 nucleotide sequence: TGTGCCAGCAGCTCCTCCGGGGATAACTATGGCTACACCTTC.

The chain has TRBV4-1 and TRBJ2-5, with 10 positions matching TRBD2. The J segment lost 1 base and the V segment lost 1 base, leaving 3 bases of the junction unmatched. The CDR3 is 16 amino acids. CDR1 and CDR2 (germline): MGHRA, YSYEKL. The chain's CDR3 is CASSQGLAGFQETQYF. CDR3 bases: TGCGCCAGCAGCCAAGGACTAGCGGGTTTCCAAGAGACCCAGTACTTC.

The gene calls are TRBV12-3 or TRBV12-4 and TRBJ1-5; D gene uncertain. CDR3 length equals 13 residues. Trimming removed 8 bases at V and 5 bases at J, with 13 bases between. The DNA for the CDR3 is TGTGCCAGCGGTCTGGCGGGCGATCAGCCCCAGCATTTT. Translation: CASGLAGDQPQHF.

This clonotype was picked up one time. The chain has TRBV20-1 and TRBJ2-5; no clear D. The CDR3 is made up of 14 amino acids. The ends were cut back, 1 base at V and 5 bases at J, with 14 bases in the middle. Germline CDR1 DFQATT, CDR2 SNEGSKA (reference sequence). This CDR3 reads CSARVRIDDETQYF. The CDR3 coding sequence is TGCAGTGCTAGAGTCAGGATCGATGACGAGACCCAGTACTTC.

The chain employs TRBV10-3 and TRBJ2-1; the match to TRBD2 covers 8 bases. Trimming took 2 bases from V and 2 from J; bases not matched to a gene: 5. The germline gives CDR1 ENHRY, CDR2 SYGVKD. This CDR3 has 16 amino acids. The CDR3 protein is CAISERGGLTYNEQFF. For the CDR3, the DNA is TGTGCCATCAGTGAGCGGGGGGGCCTGACCTACAATGAGCAGTTCTTC.